Below, one TCR beta chain is given with its context. This clone was counted once. Its cognate antigen has yet to be identified. Base qualities were left out, and no much larger clone turns up one base away. To sequence the TCRbeta CDR3 region, genomic DNA was isolated from the sorted cells. The immunoSEQ Assay was used to sequence the TCRbeta CDR3 regions. The table was pulled from immuneACCESS by TCRdb, which kept in-frame rearrangements only. Such tables lose some clones; where checked, under half of the loss comes from unresolved V genes, and the rest has no known cause. A total of some 21,000 clones appear in this sample, about 88% of them only once. The top ten hold 40% to 55% of the sample. The trial excluded patients who had a history of autoimmune disease or were on systemic immunosuppression. Peripheral blood for TCR sequencing was collected from all dose cohorts at baseline, on cycle 4 day 1, and on cycle 7 day 1. The samples were taken from a phase I, first-in-human, multicenter, open-label dose-escalation trial of ivuxolimab. Adults with locally advanced or metastatic melanoma, renal cell carcinoma, hepatocellular carcinoma or head and neck squamous cell carcinoma were enrolled in the trial. Before TCR sequencing, CD4+ and CD8+ T cells were separately sorted from peripheral blood.

This entry belongs to a study of OX40 agonist ivuxolimab in advanced cancers. Background on the whole study: Ivuxolimab was an agonistic, fully human IgG2 monoclonal antibody directed against OX40 (CD134), a costimulatory receptor. The dose-escalation cohort was 82.7% male with a mean age of around 64 years, ranging from roughly 20 to 85. The purpose of peripheral TCRbeta sequencing was to test whether ivuxolimab changed TCR sequence diversity and led to clonal T-cell expansion. Patients were allowed to have had prior anti-PD-1, anti-PD-L1 or anti-CTLA-4 therapy, and roughly 40% of the dose-escalation patients had previously received checkpoint inhibitors. The paper reports the monotherapy dose-escalation portion (N of about 54 patients) of the phase I ivuxolimab trial. Among the roughly 50 dose-escalation patients, about 19 had hepatocellular carcinoma, about 15 melanoma, 9 renal cell carcinoma and 9 head and neck cancer. Intravenous ivuxolimab was administered to patients every 2 weeks at six dose levels: 0.01, 0.1, 0.3, 1.5, 3 and 10 mg/kg. Partial responses occurred in three dose-escalation patients, of whom one had hepatocellular carcinoma and two had cutaneous melanoma.

Sequences MNHEY (CDR1) and SVGAGI (CDR2) are obtained from the germline V gene. V trim: 7 bases; J trim: 9 bases; unmatched bases: 8. From cysteine to phenylalanine, the CDR3 is 15 amino acids long. Only CDR3 DNA remains: 45 bases, in frame from the first base. Broad study findings and their caveats: Low levels of normalized T-cell clonal expansion were also seen in some patients who did not respond. The antigen specificity of the clonally expanded peripheral T cells was not determined. After ivuxolimab, more expanded clones were found on average in CD8+ T cells than in CD4+ T cells. In the 0.1-3.0 mg/kg groups, partial responders were among the patients with the lowest normalized peripheral clonal expansion, particularly in CD8+ T cells. Clonal expansion of both CD4+ and CD8+ blood T cells was observed from baseline to week 6 at doses 0.1 to 3.0 mg/kg.

Recombination linked TRBV6-5 to TRBJ2-3, with 15 central nucleotides matching TRBD2. Material: CD4+ or CD8+ T cells sorted from blood, obtained in a trial of the OX40 agonist ivuxolimab. This sequence was found in an adult with an advanced solid tumor such as melanoma, head and neck, liver or kidney cancer. The CDR3 sequence is CASTDGLAGGPTQYF. The bases read TGTGCCAGCACCGACGGACTAGCGGGAGGGCCGACGCAGTATTTT.